This TCR beta chain derives from a study of CD8+ T cells in alopecia areata. This CDR3 has 15 residues. Following RNA extraction, reverse transcription yielded cDNA that acted as the sequencing template. The data were produced by immunoSEQ multiplex PCR, yet TCRdb's version contains in-frame clones alone and is incomplete. The sample has approximately 170,000 clones, about three fifths seen once. General study results and limits: In scalp, tofacitinib significantly decreased clonality and expanded CD8+ clones among the top 100. Compared with normal scalp, lesional scalp had higher clonality and more expanded CD8+ clones.

The treatment is: oral pan-JAK inhibitor, 5-10 mg twice daily. About this clone: Its antigen is still unknown.

The specimen comprised CD4+ T cells sorted from blood, sampled at week 4, from a patient treated with tofacitinib. The sequence derives from a human donor with alopecia areata. The chain is built from TRBV21-1 and TRBJ2-7; the table's D call, TRBD1, has no DNA check behind it. TRBV21-1 has pseudogene status. The CDR3 DNA reads TGTGCCAGCAGCCAGACGGGACAGGGACAGCACGAGCAGTACTTC. Protein sequence: CASSQTGQGQHEQYF.